What follows are 15 T cell receptor beta chains derived from one specimen sequenced in a study of blood T cells in healthy people across ages. Primed by a sample-barcoded 5' primer and a J-beta primer mix, a second PCR proceeded for 7 to 11 cycles. TCRdb re-called the 5' RACE reads through MiXCR, storing one row per CDR3 protein. The sample lists over 1,300,000 distinct CDR3 sequences; 59% were seen once. Sequencing used blood. Receptors originate from a man between 18 and 29 years old in good health.

The chain uses TRBV24-1 and TRBJ2-2; D perhaps matches TRBD2 (5 bases). The CDR3 spans 14 residues. The V and J ends lost 4 bases and 5 bases respectively, with 10 bases between them. From germline, CDR1 is KGHDR and CDR2 SFDVKD. DNA of the CDR3: TGTGCCACCAGTGAGACTATCGGGACCGGGGAGCTGTTTTTT. It translates to CATSETIGTGELFF.

The rearrangement links TRBV27 to TRBJ1-4; TRBD1 might be the D (5 bases). With 0 bases removed from V and 7 bases from J, the gap between germline ends came to 12 bases. This CDR3 has 15 amino acids. Germline CDR1 and CDR2: MNHEY and SMNVEV (reference sequence). CDR3 protein: CASSLSRGGGEKLFF. DNA of the CDR3: TGTGCCAGCAGTTTATCCCGGGGGGGGGGTGAAAAACTGTTTTTT.

A remark on this clonotype: This may come from a read error, since a much larger clone is one base off. The chain has TRBV28 and TRBJ2-7; the match to TRBD1 covers 7 bases. Germline loops: CDR1 MDHEN, CDR2 SYDVKM. The length of the CDR3 is 14 residues. With 7 bases clipped from V and 5 bases from J, the junction kept 11 bases outside the gene matches. This chain's CDR3 is CASKVQGDIDEQYF. CDR3 sequence (DNA): TGTGCCAGCAAAGTTCAGGGGGATATCGACGAGCAGTACTTC.

The chain combines TRBV7-9 with TRBJ2-1, with D maybe TRBD2 (5 bases). V was cut by 4 bases and J by 2 bases, with 12 bases left in between. The germline gives CDR1 SEHNR, CDR2 FQNEAQ (reference sequence). The CDR3 covers 15 residues. The CDR3 DNA reads as TGTGCCAGCAGCTCCACGGGGAGTACCTACAATGAGCAGTTCTTC. Amino acid sequence: CASSSTGSTYNEQFF.

The chain carries TRBV5-1 and TRBJ2-1; TRBD1 aligns across 7 bases. CDR1 and CDR2 from the germline V gene are SGHRS and YFSETQ. V dropped 2 bases and J dropped 5; count of bases not matched to a gene: 7. The CDR3 consists of 15 residues. CDR3 nucleotide sequence: TGCGCCAGCAGCTTAAGTGGACAGGACAACAATGAGCAGTTCTTC. As protein: CASSLSGQDNNEQFF.

V and J are TRBV12-3 or TRBV12-4 and TRBJ2-7; 10 bases agree with TRBD1. The CDR3 has 16 amino acids. Losses at the gene ends were 3 bases for V and 7 bases for J; bases not matched to a gene: 12. The chain's CDR3 is CASSFFVGQGKREQYF. CDR3 nucleotide sequence: TGTGCCAGCAGTTTTTTCGTGGGACAGGGGAAGCGGGAGCAGTACTTC.

This sequence joins TRBV6-5 and TRBJ2-7; TRBD1 agrees at 12 bases. The CDR3 spans 15 residues. Germline V gene data show CDR1 as MNHEY and CDR2 as SVGAGI. J was trimmed by 9 bases and V by 0 bases; bases with no gene match: 6. In DNA form, the CDR3 reads TGTGCCAGCAGTTACTCGGGGACAGGGGGCTGGGGGCAGTACTTC. Its protein product is CASSYSGTGGWGQYF.

The V gene is TRBV10-3, the J gene TRBJ2-3; 9 nucleotides match TRBD1. Per the germline V gene, CDR1 is ENHRY and CDR2 is SYGVKD. V was clipped by 6 bases and J by 1 base; unmatched bases: 5. The CDR3 loop spans 15 amino acids. CDR3 protein: CAISQGQGGTDTQYF. In DNA, the CDR3 is TGTGCCATCAGCCAGGGACAGGGTGGCACAGATACGCAGTATTTT.

This clonotype has more than one count but fewer than ten. The chain is built from TRBV20-1 and TRBJ2-7; the D is unclear. The V gene's germline CDR1 is DFQATT and CDR2 SNEGSKA (reference sequence). The CDR3 loop spans 13 amino acids. V was shortened by 5 bases and J by 1 base, with 12 bases between the two germline ends. CDR3 sequence reads: CSALPSESYEQYF. The CDR3 DNA follows: TGCAGTGCTCTCCCAAGCGAATCCTACGAGCAGTACTTC.

This clonotype has more than one count but fewer than ten. The chain carries TRBV20-1 and TRBJ2-7, with D unclear. The CDR3 spans 12 residues. Germline V CDR1 and CDR2: DFQATT, SNEGSKA (reference sequence). V dropped 3 bases and J dropped 2 bases, with 8 bases sitting between them. This chain's CDR3 is CSASLSTYEQYF. CDR3 nucleotide sequence: TGCAGTGCTAGTCTTAGTACCTACGAGCAGTACTTC.

This clonotype was detected a few times. This chain links TRBV29-1 with TRBJ2-4; TRBD1 agrees at 9 bases. The J call may be mistaken, given a closer DNA end match to TRBJ2-7. CDR1 is SQVTM, CDR2 ANQGSEA, per germline. This CDR3 contains 15 residues. The CDR3 here is CSVEEGDRDPYEQYF. CDR3 nucleotide sequence: TGCAGCGTTGAAGAAGGGGACAGGGATCCCTACGAGCAGTACTTC.

The sample holds a few counts of this clonotype. The chain is built from TRBV29-1 and TRBJ2-7; the match to TRBD2 covers 8 bases. TRBJ2-5 matches the DNA end more closely, so the J call is doubtful. Germline loops: CDR1 SQVTM, CDR2 ANQGSEA. The CDR3 totals 14 residues. CDR3 region: CSVWGAGEGETQYF. The CDR3 DNA follows: TGCAGCGTTTGGGGAGCGGGAGAAGGAGAGACCCAGTACTTC.

This chain joins TRBV3-1 and TRBJ2-1, with 9 bases matching TRBD2. Trimming removed 1 base from V and 1 base from J; junction bases left unmatched: 5. The CDR3 runs to 17 residues. The germline gives CDR1 LGHDT, CDR2 YNNKEL (reference sequence). CDR3: CASSQGGGAWSYNEQFF. CDR3 coding DNA: TGTGCCAGCAGCCAAGGCGGGGGGGCCTGGTCCTACAATGAGCAGTTCTTC.

The rearrangement uses TRBV27 and TRBJ2-4, with D possibly being TRBD1 or TRBD2 (5 bases each). The V gene's germline CDR1 is MNHEY and CDR2 SMNVEV (reference sequence). CDR3 length equals 17 residues. V was trimmed by 2 bases and J by 0 bases, leaving 14 bases between them. The CDR3 coding sequence is TGTGCCAGCAGTTTAGAGGGGACGACGCTAGCCAAAAACATTCAGTACTTC. Its protein product is CASSLEGTTLAKNIQYF.

This chain connects TRBV27 to TRBJ2-2; D may correspond to TRBD1 or TRBD2 (5 bases each). V lost 2 bases, J lost 4 bases, and 14 bases lay in between. Germline V lookup: CDR1 MNHEY, CDR2 SMNVEV (reference sequence). This CDR3 has 16 amino acids. CDR3 DNA: TGTGCCAGCAGTTTAGAGGGACCGGCCATCACCGGGGAGCTGTTTTTT. It yields the protein CASSLEGPAITGELFF.